These 25 T cell receptor beta chains originate from one sample sequenced in a study of cytomegalovirus exposure and HLA in healthy donors. PCR primers comprised 60 Vbeta and 13 Jbeta primers. Sequencing used immunoSEQ multiplex PCR; TCRdb keeps in-frame clones, though not all of them. The table has some 200,000 clones, around 80% seen once; the top ten hold roughly 6%. Sequenced material: PBMCs. The receptors originated from a man in his forties in good health and CMV-seropositive.

The chain joins TRBV5-1 to TRBJ2-5, with TRBD1 matching 10 bases. Germline V gene data show CDR1 as SGHRS and CDR2 as YFSETQ. This CDR3 has 15 residues. The V and J ends lost 0 bases and 5 bases, in that order; junction bases with no gene match: 4. The CDR3 sequence: CASSLGGTGEETQYF. The CDR3, as DNA: TGCGCCAGCAGCTTGGGAGGGACAGGGGAGGAGACCCAGTACTTC.

This clone was recorded once. The junction departs from the called germline gene at one end, perhaps through a read error. This rearrangement joins TRBV7-7 to TRBJ2-5, with D perhaps TRBD2 (5 bases). The CDR3 sequence is 15 residues long. The germline gives CDR1 SSHAT, CDR2 FNYEAQ (reference sequence). The chain's CDR3 is CASSLEPRERETQYF. The CDR3 nucleotides read TGTGCTAGCAGCTTAGAGCCGAGGGAGCGGGAGACCCAGTACTTC.

The chain recombines TRBV4-1 with TRBJ1-2; D is perhaps TRBD1 (5 bases). The V and J ends lost 0 bases and 8 bases respectively, with 13 bases between them. Per germline, CDR1 MGHRA and CDR2 YSYEKL. The CDR3 has 14 amino acids. As DNA, the CDR3 is TGCGCCAGCAGCCAAGAGGGGCGTTCTTCGGGCTACACCTTC. Encoded protein: CASSQEGRSSGYTF.

The rearrangement links TRBV7-9 to TRBJ2-3; D might be TRBD1 (6 bases). The CDR3 runs to 16 residues. The V gene lost 4 bases and the J gene lost 0 bases, with 14 bases spanning the gap. Germline V gives CDR1 SEHNR, CDR2 FQNEAQ (reference sequence). Written as DNA, the CDR3 is TGTGCCAGCAGCTCGCTAAGGGACACTAGCACAGATACGCAGTATTTT. Its translation is CASSSLRDTSTDTQYF.

The chain recombines TRBV7-9 with TRBJ1-2; D is ambiguous. CDR3 size: 13 residues. Per germline, CDR1 SEHNR and CDR2 FQNEAQ (reference sequence). Trimming took off 2 bases at V and 2 bases at J, with 6 bases between the two ends. For the CDR3, the DNA is TGTGCCAGCAGCTTATACGGGAACTATGGCTACACCTTC. Translated: CASSLYGNYGYTF.

The rearrangement uses TRBV11-3 and TRBJ2-1; no reliable D call. This CDR3 comprises 13 residues. V lost 4 bases and J lost 6, with 10 bases in between. Looked up from germline, CDR1 is SGHNT and CDR2 is YENEEA. The CDR3 region is CASSSGALNEQFF. The CDR3 DNA sequence: TGTGCCAGCAGCTCCGGAGCTCTCAATGAGCAGTTCTTC.

The V and J genes are TRBV7-2 and TRBJ2-7; tentative D call: TRBD1 (6 bases). CDR3 length equals 18 residues. V dropped 1 base and J dropped 3 bases, with 22 bases sitting between them. Germline CDR1 is SGHTA and CDR2 is FQGNSA. The chain's CDR3 is CASSLGSGGAWSVYEQYF. CDR3 DNA sequence: TGTGCCAGCAGCTTAGGAAGTGGGGGCGCGTGGTCGGTCTACGAGCAGTACTTC.

The table lists this clone with a few counts. The rearrangement uses TRBV21-1 and TRBJ1-5. TRBV21-1 is classified as a pseudogene. There are 15 residues in the CDR3. Here the CDR3 DNA reads TGTGCCAGCAGTTACGGAGAGGAGGGAGGACAGCCCCAGCATTTT. This translates into CASSYGEEGGQPQHF.

This clone appeared once. J is TRBJ2-1 and V is TRBV7-3, with 11 bases that match TRBD2. The trim removed 4 bases at V and 6 bases at J, leaving 5 bases unmatched. Germline V lookup: CDR1 SGHTA, CDR2 FQGTGA. This CDR3 region has 15 residues. The CDR3 DNA reads as TGTGCCAGCAGCTATAGCGGGGGGGCACTCAATGAGCAGTTCTTC. Amino acids: CASSYSGGALNEQFF.

This chain's CDR3 is CASSRAYEQYF. DNA for the CDR3: TGTGCCAGCAGCCGGGCCTACGAGCAGTACTTC. The chain employs TRBV7-2 and TRBJ2-7, with unresolved D. Trimming left V 5 bases short and J 2 bases short, with 4 bases between. The CDR3 is made up of 11 amino acids. From germline, CDR1 is SGHTA and CDR2 FQGNSA.

The chain combines TRBV28 with TRBJ2-7, with TRBD1 matching over 7 bases. J lost 1 base, V lost 6 bases, and 6 bases had no gene match. The length of the CDR3 is 14 residues. Germline V gene data show CDR1 as MDHEN and CDR2 as SYDVKM. The CDR3 reads CASRGQVASYEQYF. The CDR3 DNA is TGTGCCAGCAGAGGACAGGTGGCATCCTACGAGCAGTACTTC.

The J gene is TRBJ2-7, the V gene TRBV28; 9 positions agree with TRBD1. Trimming at V came to 6 bases and at J to 4 bases, leaving 7 bases not matched to a gene. The CDR3 is 14 residues long. Germline V CDR1 and CDR2: MDHEN, SYDVKM. The CDR3 DNA follows: TGTGCCAGCAGCCGTACAGGGGGCTCTTACGAGCAGTACTTC. Its protein is CASSRTGGSYEQYF.

The sample holds a few counts of this clone. The rearrangement joins TRBV6-6 to TRBJ1-1, with 7 bases identical to TRBD1. CDR1 is MNHNY, CDR2 SVGAGI, per germline (reference sequence). This CDR3 region has 15 residues. The V and J ends lost 0 bases and 4 bases, in that order; junction bases with no gene match: 5. The CDR3 bases are TGTGCCAGCAGTTACTCTACAGGGGTGGGCACTGAAGCTTTCTTT. It codes for CASSYSTGVGTEAFF.

The chain uses TRBV5-6 and TRBJ2-5; TRBD1 aligns across 7 bases. CDR1 and CDR2 from the germline V gene are SGHDT and YYEEEE. V dropped 2 bases and J dropped 2; count of bases not matched to a gene: 6. The CDR3 runs 15 residues. The CDR3 bases are TGTGCCAGCAGCTTACAGGACAGGCTTCAAGAGACCCAGTACTTC. Residues: CASSLQDRLQETQYF.

The sample holds a few counts of this clone. The chain carries TRBV5-1 and TRBJ1-1, with D unclear. With 0 bases removed from V and 6 bases from J, the gap between germline ends came to 12 bases. The CDR3 is 14 residues long. CDR1 and CDR2 from the germline V gene are SGHRS and YFSETQ. The CDR3 here is CASSLASATAEAFF. The DNA of the CDR3 is TGCGCCAGCAGCTTGGCTTCAGCGACCGCTGAAGCTTTCTTT.

The rearrangement uses TRBV9 and TRBJ2-7, with 12 bases lining up with TRBD2. Germline CDR1 is SGDLS and CDR2 is YYNGEE. Trimming cost V 1 base and J 2 bases; bases outside gene matches: 1. CDR3 length equals 15 residues. DNA for the CDR3: TGTGCCAGCAGCGTATCTAGCGGGGGGGCCTACGAGCAGTACTTC. It encodes CASSVSSGGAYEQYF.

The chain carries TRBV19 and TRBJ2-4; a possible D gene is TRBD1 (7 bases). In germline, CDR1 is LNHDA, CDR2 SQIVND (reference sequence). CDR3 length equals 14 residues. Trimming removed 5 bases from V and 8 bases from J, with 16 bases in between. The CDR3 region is CASSGGGLFYIQYF. For the CDR3, the DNA is TGTGCCAGTAGTGGAGGGGGCCTCTTTTACATTCAGTACTTC.

The rearrangement joins TRBV27 to TRBJ1-5; unclear D gene. The V end lost 10 bases, the J end lost 3 bases, and 16 bases lay between the germline ends. The length of the CDR3 is 14 residues. The germline V gene has CDR1 MNHEY and CDR2 SMNVEV (reference sequence). CDR3 coding DNA: TGTGCCACCAGCAGAGGCGCAGTCAATCAGCCCCAGCATTTT. Translating it yields CATSRGAVNQPQHF.

The J gene is TRBJ2-7, the V gene TRBV10-2; 8 nucleotides align to TRBD1. V lost 6 bases to trimming and J lost 2 bases; unmatched junction nucleotides: 12. The CDR3 loop spans 16 amino acids. Germline CDR1 WSHSY, CDR2 SAAADI. The CDR3, as DNA: TGCGCCAGCAGGGACATGACAGGGGCCGTCGCCTACGAGCAGTACTTC. Translated: CASRDMTGAVAYEQYF.

This chain uses TRBV5-1 with TRBJ2-3; 9 bases fit TRBD1. This CDR3 is 16 amino acids long. Germline-derived CDR1 and CDR2 are SGHRS and YFSETQ. The junction had 8 bases not matched to a gene; V was cut back by 4 bases and J by 2 bases. The CDR3 reads CASSPRDRVFTDTQYF. DNA for the CDR3: TGCGCCAGCAGCCCCCGGGACAGGGTTTTCACAGATACGCAGTATTTT.

This chain uses TRBV6-5 with TRBJ2-3, with TRBD1 as a possible D gene (5 bases). The CDR3 runs to 15 residues. Germline V gene sequence: CDR1 MNHEY, CDR2 SVGAGI. Trimming cost V 11 bases and J 4 bases, with 22 bases left between them. The CDR3: CAAKRLRVEADTQYF. The CDR3 DNA reads as TGTGCCGCCAAGCGCCTCAGGGTTGAGGCAGATACGCAGTATTTT.

This chain uses TRBV28 with TRBJ2-7, with TRBD1 as a possible D gene (5 bases). V shed 7 bases and J shed 0 bases, with 13 bases lying between them. This CDR3 region has 14 residues. Germline V gene lookup returns CDR1 MDHEN and CDR2 SYDVKM. The CDR3, as DNA: TGTGCCAGCATGCTGGACATCCTCTCCTACGAGCAGTACTTC. This gives the protein CASMLDILSYEQYF.

The chain couples TRBV29-1 to TRBJ2-7; 8 bases are a match to TRBD1. This CDR3 is built from 13 residues. The V gene end was trimmed by 7 bases and the J gene end by 1 base; junction bases not matched to a gene: 6. The germline gives CDR1 SQVTM, CDR2 ANQGSEA. As DNA, the CDR3 is TGCAGCGGGACGACAGGGGCGTCCTACGAGCAGTACTTC. This gives the protein CSGTTGASYEQYF.

This clone was recorded only once. The V call is TRBV4-3, the J call TRBJ2-7, with TRBD2 identical over 7 bases. With V trimmed by 1 base and J by 9 bases, 12 bases remained unmatched. Germline V gene data show CDR1 as LGHNA and CDR2 as YSLEER. The CDR3 is 15 amino acids. CDR3 sequence: CASSQARRGNGGQYF. The CDR3 coding sequence is TGCGCCAGCAGCCAAGCTCGGCGGGGGAATGGGGGGCAGTACTTC.

The chain has TRBV19 and TRBJ1-3, with 7 positions matching TRBD1. Per germline, CDR1 LNHDA and CDR2 SQIVND (reference sequence). V lost 4 bases, J lost 0 bases, and 24 bases stayed unmatched. This CDR3 spans 22 amino acids. The CDR3, as DNA: TGTGCCAGTAGTACGAGGAAGACCCGGGACAGAGGGAGTTCTTACTCTGGAAACACCATATATTTT. It is translated as CASSTRKTRDRGSSYSGNTIYF.